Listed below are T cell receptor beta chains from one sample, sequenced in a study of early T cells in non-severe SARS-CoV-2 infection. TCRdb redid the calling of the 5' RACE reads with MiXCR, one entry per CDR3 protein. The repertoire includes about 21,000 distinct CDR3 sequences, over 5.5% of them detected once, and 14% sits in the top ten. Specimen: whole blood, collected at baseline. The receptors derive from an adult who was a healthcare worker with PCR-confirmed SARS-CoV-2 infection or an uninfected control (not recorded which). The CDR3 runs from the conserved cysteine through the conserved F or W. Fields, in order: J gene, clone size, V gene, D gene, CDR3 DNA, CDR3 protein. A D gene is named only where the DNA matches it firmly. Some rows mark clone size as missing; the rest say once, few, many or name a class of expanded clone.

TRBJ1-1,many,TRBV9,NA,TGTGCCAGCAGCGTAGCCCAGGGGAACACTGAAGCTTTCTTT,CASSVAQGNTEAFF
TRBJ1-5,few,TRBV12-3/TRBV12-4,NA,TGTGCCAGCAGTTTTGGGGTCGGAACCACACAGCATTTT,CASSFGVGTTQHF
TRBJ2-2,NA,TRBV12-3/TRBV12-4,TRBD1,TGTGCCAGCAACTGGGGACAGGGGAGAAGGGAGCTGTTTTTT,CASNWGQGRRELFF
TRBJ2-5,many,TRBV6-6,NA,TGTGCCAGCAGGGCCATCCCGGACGGGCCCCAAGAATCCCAGTACTTC,CASRAIPDGPQESQYF
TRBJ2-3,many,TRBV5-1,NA,TGCGCCAGCAGCTTGGGCGAACCCGCAGATACGCAGTATTTT,CASSLGEPADTQYF
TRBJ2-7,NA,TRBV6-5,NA,TGTGCCAGCAGTCTCCGACCCAACCCGACCTACGAGCAGTACTTC,CASSLRPNPTYEQYF
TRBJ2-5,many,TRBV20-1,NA,TGCAGTGCTAGAGTACATAGTGGAGAGACCCAGTACTTC,CSARVHSGETQYF
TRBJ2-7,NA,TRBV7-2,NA,TGTGCCAGCAGCTTAGACAGTACGAGCTCCTACGAGCAGTACTTC,CASSLDSTSSYEQYF
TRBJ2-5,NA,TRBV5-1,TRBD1,TGCGCCAGCAGCCGCCCTGGGACAGACCAAGAGACCCAGTACTTC,CASSRPGTDQETQYF
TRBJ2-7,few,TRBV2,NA,TGTGCCAGCAGTTCTGACAGGTTTTTTAACGAGCAGTACTTC,CASSSDRFFNEQYF
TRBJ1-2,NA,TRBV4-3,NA,TGCGCCAGCAGCCACGAGAGGGGATCGTATGGCTACACCTTC,CASSHERGSYGYTF
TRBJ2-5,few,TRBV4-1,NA,TGCGCCAGCAGCCAAGAGGGGACCCAGTACTTC,CASSQEGTQYF
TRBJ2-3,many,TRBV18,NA,TGTGCCAGCTCACCACCGCTGACAGATACGCAGTATTTT,CASSPPLTDTQYF
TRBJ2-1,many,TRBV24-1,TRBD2,TGTGCCACCAGTGCCCGGACTAGTATACGTGAGCAGTTCTTC,CATSARTSIREQFF
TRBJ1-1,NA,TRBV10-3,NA,TGTGCCATCAAACCACAGGGTATGAGCACTGAAGCTTTCTTT,CAIKPQGMSTEAFF
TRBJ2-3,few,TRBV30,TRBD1,TGTGCCTGGAGTCCACCGGGACAGGGGCAGTATTTT,CAWSPPGQGQYF
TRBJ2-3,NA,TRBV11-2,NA,TGTGCCAGCAGCTCCCTGCTAGTGGGGGTAGGAGTAGATACGCAGTATTTT,CASSSLLVGVGVDTQYF
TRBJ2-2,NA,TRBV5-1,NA,TGCGCCAGCAGCTTTCAGTCGAACACCGGGGAGCTGTTTTTT,CASSFQSNTGELFF
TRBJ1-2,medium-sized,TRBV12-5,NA,TGTGCTAGTGTCCCGGTAGGCAGACCCTATGGCTACACCTTC,CASVPVGRPYGYTF
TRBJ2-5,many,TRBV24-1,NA,TGTGCCACCAGTGATCCCCAGAGGACAGCTTCCCGGGAGACCCAGTACTTC,CATSDPQRTASRETQYF
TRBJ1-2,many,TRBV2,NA,TGTGCCAGCAGTGAAACAGGACAGCTTATGATGGGCTACACCTTC,CASSETGQLMMGYTF
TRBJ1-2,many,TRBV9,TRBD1,TGTGCCAGCAGCCCCAACGACAGGGACGGCTATGGCTACACCTTC,CASSPNDRDGYGYTF
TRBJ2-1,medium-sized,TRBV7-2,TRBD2,TGTGCCAGCAGCCCATACCTCTCCCGCGGGGGGCGTTACAATGAGCAGTTCTTC,CASSPYLSRGGRYNEQFF
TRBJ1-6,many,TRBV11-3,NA,TGTGCCAGCAGCCCGGGACCGAATTCACCCCTCCACTTT,CASSPGPNSPLHF
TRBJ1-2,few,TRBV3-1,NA,TGTGCCAGCAGCCAAGATAGCCGGCCCTCGTATGGCTACACCTTC,CASSQDSRPSYGYTF